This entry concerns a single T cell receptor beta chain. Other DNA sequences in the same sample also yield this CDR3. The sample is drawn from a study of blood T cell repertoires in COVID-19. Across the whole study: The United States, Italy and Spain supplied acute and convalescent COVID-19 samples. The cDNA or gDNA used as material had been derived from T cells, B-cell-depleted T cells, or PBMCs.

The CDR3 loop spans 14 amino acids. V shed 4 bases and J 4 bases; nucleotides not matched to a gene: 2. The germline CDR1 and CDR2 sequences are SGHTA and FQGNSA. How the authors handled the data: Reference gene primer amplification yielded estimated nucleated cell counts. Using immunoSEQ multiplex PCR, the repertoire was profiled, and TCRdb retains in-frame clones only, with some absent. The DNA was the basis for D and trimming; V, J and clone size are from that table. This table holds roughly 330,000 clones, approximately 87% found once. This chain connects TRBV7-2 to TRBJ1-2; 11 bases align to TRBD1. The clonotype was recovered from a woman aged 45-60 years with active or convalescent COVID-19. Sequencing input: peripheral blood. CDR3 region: CASSSDRGPYGYTF. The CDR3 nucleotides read TGTGCCAGCAGCTCGGACAGGGGGCCCTATGGCTACACCTTC.